The clone carrying this T cell receptor (beta chain) was picked up one time. Its target is not known. The data originate from a study of T cell responses to AZD1222 COVID-19 vaccine. TCRdb's table, derived via immunoSEQ multiplex PCR, lists solely in-frame clones and lacks some. The data show just over 95,000 clones, 70% to 90% seen once. General study findings and limits: The peak T cell response came first, and repertoires were sampled only after it. Donors, mostly white British, included more females; clonal diversity was possibly underestimated.

The CDR3 has 14 amino acids. Germline CDR1 is SGHKS and CDR2 is YYEKEE (reference sequence). The V and J ends lost 0 bases and 4 bases respectively, with 8 bases between them. Specimen: peripheral blood, collected on day 0 of AZD1222 vaccination. V is TRBV5-5 and J is TRBJ2-1, with D possibly TRBD2 on 6 matching bases. This clonotype was sampled from an adult in good health. DNA for the CDR3: TGTGCCAGCAGCTTGGTCGGGGGATACAATGAGCAGTTCTTC. Its protein product is CASSLVGGYNEQFF.